Each of the 5 T cell receptor beta chains below was sequenced from the same sample in a study of blood T cell repertoires in COVID-19 (dated by TCRdb to about 2020). Receptor libraries were prepared by the immunoSEQ multiplex PCR assay. In TCRdb, the immuneACCESS table is reduced to in-frame sequences with V and J assigned. These tables do not hold every clone; where another copy was compared, an unresolved V gene accounts for under half, and the others remain unexplained. The sample table lists about 150,000 clones, roughly 85% of them with a count of one. The ten largest clonotypes hold about 2.6% of the sample. Sequencing was done on a sample of peripheral blood. These receptors all stem from a human donor with acute or convalescent COVID-19. The donor label of this sample is uncertain.

The chain recombines TRBV19 with TRBJ2-2, with TRBD2 matching over 8 bases. Germline CDR1 is LNHDA and CDR2 is SQIVND (reference sequence). The CDR3 has 16 amino acids. The V and J ends lost 3 bases and 4 bases, in that order; junction bases with no gene match: 7. The CDR3 is CASSISSGGLTGELFF. DNA for the CDR3: TGTGCCAGTAGTATTTCCAGCGGGGGACTCACCGGGGAGCTGTTTTTT. The full variable domain, in which reference TRBV19 and TRBJ2-2 provide the parts outside the CDR3, is DGGITQSPKYLFRKEGQNVTLSCEQNLNHDAMYWYRQDPGQGLRLIYYSQIVNDFQKGDIAEGYSVSREKKESFPLTVTSAQKNPTAFYLCASSISSGGLTGELFFGEGSRLTVL.

The rearrangement links TRBV24-1 to TRBJ1-2, with D possibly TRBD1 on 6 matching bases. The CDR3 spans 15 residues. Germline CDR1 and CDR2: KGHDR and SFDVKD. The ends were cut back, 5 bases at V and 4 bases at J, with 16 bases in the middle. CDR3 loop: CATSARQGSGYGYTF. DNA for the CDR3: TGTGCCACCAGTGCGCGCCAGGGGAGCGGCTATGGCTACACCTTC.

The chain joins TRBV5-1 to TRBJ1-5; the D is unclear. This CDR3 contains 14 residues. The ends were cut back, 0 bases at V and 3 bases at J, with 7 bases in the middle. Germline CDR1 is SGHRS and CDR2 is YFSETQ. Written as DNA, the CDR3 is TGCGCCAGCAGCTTGGGACAAGACAATCAGCCCCAGCATTTT. Translating it yields CASSLGQDNQPQHF.

The chain carries TRBV27 and TRBJ1-6; the D gene is possibly TRBD1 (5 bases). V lost 5 bases, J lost 15 bases, and 17 bases lay in between. The CDR3 has 13 amino acids. Germline V gene lookup returns CDR1 MNHEY and CDR2 SMNVEV (reference sequence). CDR3 in DNA: TGTGCCAGCAGTCCGTCGAAGGGGCTTTTCCTCCACTTT. Protein product: CASSPSKGLFLHF.

This chain uses TRBV7-2 with TRBJ1-2; D not resolved. Germline V gene sequence: CDR1 SGHTA, CDR2 FQGNSA. This CDR3 is built from 14 residues. V lost 1 base, J lost 4 bases, and 10 bases lay in between. The CDR3 region has the DNA TGTGCCAGCAGCTTAGGGTTGGAGGGCTATGGCTACACCTTC. It specifies CASSLGLEGYGYTF.